The present entry profiles one TCR beta chain with its context. Its target is not known. The sample is drawn from a study of T cell responses to AZD1222 COVID-19 vaccine. Sequencing used immunoSEQ multiplex PCR; TCRdb keeps in-frame clones, though not all of them. The table has over 50,000 clones, roughly four fifths seen once; the top ten hold around 28%. Analysis merged second doses at about 4 or about 12 weeks. Study results and limitations: In the spike-specific TCR repertoire, nearly half reportedly target unmutated variant regions. Compared with day 0, the breadth and depth of the Spike-specific TCR repertoire rose significantly after two doses of AZD1222.

Germline lookup yields CDR1 GTSNPN and CDR2 SVGIG (reference sequence). The V end lost 0 bases, the J end lost 1 base, and 12 bases lay between the germline ends. CDR3 length: 16 amino acids. The chain is built from TRBV30 and TRBJ1-4; tentatively, D is TRBD1 (5 bases). Material: peripheral blood, obtained 28 days after the second AZD1222 dose. The TCR comes from an adult who received the AZD1222 COVID-19 vaccine. CDR3 protein: CAWSVKGLLTNEKLFF. For the CDR3, the DNA is TGTGCCTGGAGTGTAAAGGGACTCCTAACTAATGAAAAACTGTTTTTT.